This T cell receptor beta chain derives from a study of human T cells and chemical hapten exposure. From germline, CDR1 is MNHEY and CDR2 SVGEGT. This CDR3 has 15 amino acids. V was shortened by 2 bases and J by 2 bases, with 7 bases between the two germline ends. Time point indicated: patch test 1, 2 weeks after DPC sensitization. Treatment here: therapeutic diphenylcyclopropenone sensitization with weekly scalp DPC. It was the library that attached unique molecular identifiers to individual cDNA molecules. A single record per CDR3 protein comes from TCRdb applying MiXCR to the RACE reads. This repertoire shows more than 65,000 distinct CDR3 sequences, about a tenth found once; its top ten account for about 1.5%.

Sample: whole blood, taken in connection with sensitization to the hapten diphenylcyclopropenone (DPC). This receptor was obtained from a woman aged 50 to 60 with alopecia areata. Some clones in this sample may be carry-over from other donors' samples. The rearrangement uses TRBV6-2 or TRBV6-3 and TRBJ2-6; possibly TRBD1 for D (6 bases). DNA of the CDR3: TGTGCCAGCAGTTACGGGGGCACTGGGGCCAACGTCCTGACTTTC. Translating gives CASSYGGTGANVLTF.